The clone carrying this T cell receptor beta chain counts as medium-sized. What it binds is unknown. Germline trimming cut 4 bases from V and 3 bases from J; bases unmatched to any gene: 7. The CDR3 covers 16 residues. Germline V gene data show CDR1 as SGHRS and CDR2 as YFSETQ. This sample stems from a study of Tregs in tolerant kidney transplant recipients. Study conclusions and caveats: Activated donor B cell expansion appeared to reveal the most relevant donor-specific TCRbeta repertoire.

After 6 to 7 days with irradiated graft donor PBMCs, CFSE-labeled recipient PBMCs were FACS-sorted. Measured with immunoSEQ multiplex PCR; TCRdb has only the in-frame clones, and not every one. The sample lists approximately 15,000 clones; around half were seen once. The rearrangement links TRBV5-1 to TRBJ2-5; 12 nucleotides line up with TRBD2. Material: CD4+ T cells from blood cultured with allogeneic cells, obtained before the transplant. The TCR sequence derives from a human patient who received a combined kidney and bone marrow transplant. CDR3 residues: CASSGRGLAGEETQYF. CDR3 bases: TGCGCCAGCAGCGGAAGGGGACTAGCGGGCGAAGAGACCCAGTACTTC.